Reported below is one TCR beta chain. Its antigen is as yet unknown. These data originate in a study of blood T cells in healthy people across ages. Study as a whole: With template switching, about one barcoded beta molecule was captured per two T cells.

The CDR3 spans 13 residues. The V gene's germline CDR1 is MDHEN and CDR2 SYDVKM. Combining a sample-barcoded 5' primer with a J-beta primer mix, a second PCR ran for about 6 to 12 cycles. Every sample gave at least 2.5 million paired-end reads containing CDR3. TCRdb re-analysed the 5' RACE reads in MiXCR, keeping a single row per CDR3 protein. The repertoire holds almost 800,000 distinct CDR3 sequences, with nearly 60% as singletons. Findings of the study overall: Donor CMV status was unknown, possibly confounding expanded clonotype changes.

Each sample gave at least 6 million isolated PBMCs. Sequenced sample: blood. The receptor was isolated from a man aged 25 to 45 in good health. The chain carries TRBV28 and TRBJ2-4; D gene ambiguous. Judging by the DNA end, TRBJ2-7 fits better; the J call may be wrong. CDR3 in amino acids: CASSLPAHYEQYF. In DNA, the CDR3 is TGTGCCAGCAGTTTACCGGCTCACTACGAGCAGTACTTC.